This entry is about one T cell receptor beta chain. Its cognate antigen is unknown. This entry belongs to a study of long-term antiretroviral therapy in people with HIV. Overall study results and limits: Clones that had undergone expansion before ART dominated the repertoire at all time points.

Germline V gene lookup returns CDR1 KGHSH and CDR2 LQKENI. The length of the CDR3 is 15 residues. Trimming stripped 6 bases from V and 0 bases from J, with 13 bases between. It was version v3.0 of the immunoSEQ assay that was run at survey level. The protocol was immunoSEQ multiplex PCR, while the TCRdb copy is restricted to in-frame clones and leaves out a portion. The sample includes about 20,000 clones, roughly nine tenths of them seen just once. The receptor was derived from a woman younger than 45 with HIV. Material: unsorted PBMCs, obtained approximately 4.5 years before starting antiretroviral therapy. The V gene is TRBV18, the J gene TRBJ2-3, with D possibly matching TRBD2 (5 bases). This chain's CDR3 is CASSLAGVSTDTQYF. CDR3 DNA sequence: TGTGCCAGCTCTCTTGCCGGGGTTAGCACAGATACGCAGTATTTT. The variable domain in full, with the rest retrieved from reference TRBV18 and TRBJ2-3, is NAGVMQNPRHLVRRRGQEARLRCSPMKGHSHVYWYRQLPEEGLKFMVYLQKENIIDESGMPKERFSAEFPKEGPSILRIQQVVRGDSAAYFCASSLAGVSTDTQYFGPGTRLTVL.